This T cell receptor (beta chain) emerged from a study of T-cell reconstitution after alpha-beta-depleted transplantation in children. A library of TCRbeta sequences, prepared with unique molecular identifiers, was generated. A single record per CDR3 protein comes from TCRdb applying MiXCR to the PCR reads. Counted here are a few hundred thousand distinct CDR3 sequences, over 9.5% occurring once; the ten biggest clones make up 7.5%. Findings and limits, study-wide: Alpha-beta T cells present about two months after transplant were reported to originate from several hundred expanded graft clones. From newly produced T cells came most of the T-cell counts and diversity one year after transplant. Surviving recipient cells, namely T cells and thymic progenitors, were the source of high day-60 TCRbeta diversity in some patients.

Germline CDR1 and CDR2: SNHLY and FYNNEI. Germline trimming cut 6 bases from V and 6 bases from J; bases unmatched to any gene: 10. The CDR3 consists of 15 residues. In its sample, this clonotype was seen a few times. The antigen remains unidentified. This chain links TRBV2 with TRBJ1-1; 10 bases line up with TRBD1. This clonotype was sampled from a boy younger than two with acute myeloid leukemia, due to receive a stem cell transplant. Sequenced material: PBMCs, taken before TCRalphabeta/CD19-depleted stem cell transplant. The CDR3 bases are TGTGCCAGCAGCAGACAGGGGGCTCGGTCAGCTGAAGCTTTCTTT. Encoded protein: CASSRQGARSAEAFF.